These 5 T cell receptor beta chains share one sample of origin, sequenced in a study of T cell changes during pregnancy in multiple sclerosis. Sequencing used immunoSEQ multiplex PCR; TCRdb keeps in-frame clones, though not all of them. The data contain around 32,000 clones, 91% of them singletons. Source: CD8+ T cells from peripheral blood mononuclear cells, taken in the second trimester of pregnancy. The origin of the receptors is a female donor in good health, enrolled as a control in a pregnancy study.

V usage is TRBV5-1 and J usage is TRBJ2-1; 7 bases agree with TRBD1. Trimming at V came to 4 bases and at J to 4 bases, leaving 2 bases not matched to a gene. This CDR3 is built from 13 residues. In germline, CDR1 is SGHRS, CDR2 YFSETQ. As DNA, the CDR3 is TGCGCCAGCAGCCCGGGACAGTACAATGAGCAGTTCTTC. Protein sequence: CASSPGQYNEQFF.

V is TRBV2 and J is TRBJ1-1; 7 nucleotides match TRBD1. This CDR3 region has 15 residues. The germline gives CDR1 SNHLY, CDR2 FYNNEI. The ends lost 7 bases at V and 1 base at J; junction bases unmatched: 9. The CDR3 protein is CASKPWGTENTEAFF. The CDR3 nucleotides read TGTGCCAGCAAACCTTGGGGGACAGAGAACACTGAAGCTTTCTTT. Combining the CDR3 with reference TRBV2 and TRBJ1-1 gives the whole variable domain EPEVTQTPSHQVTQMGQEVILRCVPISNHLYFYWYRQILGQKVEFLVSFYNNEISEKSEIFDDQFSVERPDGSNFTLKIRSTKLEDSAMYFCASKPWGTENTEAFFGQGTRLTVV.

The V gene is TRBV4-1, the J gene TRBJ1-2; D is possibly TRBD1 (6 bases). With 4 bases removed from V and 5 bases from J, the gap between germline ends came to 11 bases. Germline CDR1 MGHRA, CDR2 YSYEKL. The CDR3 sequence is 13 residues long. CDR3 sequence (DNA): TGCGCCAGCAGCCCTCAGGGGTTTTATGGCTACACCTTC. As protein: CASSPQGFYGYTF.

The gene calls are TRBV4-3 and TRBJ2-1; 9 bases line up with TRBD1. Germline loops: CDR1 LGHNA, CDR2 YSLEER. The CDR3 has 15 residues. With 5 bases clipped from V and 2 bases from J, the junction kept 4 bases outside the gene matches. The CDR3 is CASSLNRGPYNEQFF. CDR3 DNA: TGCGCCAGCAGCTTAAACAGGGGGCCCTACAATGAGCAGTTCTTC.

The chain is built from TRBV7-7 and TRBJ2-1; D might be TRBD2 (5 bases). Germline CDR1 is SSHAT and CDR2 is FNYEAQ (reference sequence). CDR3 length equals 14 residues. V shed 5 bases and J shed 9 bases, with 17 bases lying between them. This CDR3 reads CASSDEGPRGEQFF. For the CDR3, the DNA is TGTGCCAGCAGCGACGAAGGGCCCCGGGGTGAGCAGTTCTTC.